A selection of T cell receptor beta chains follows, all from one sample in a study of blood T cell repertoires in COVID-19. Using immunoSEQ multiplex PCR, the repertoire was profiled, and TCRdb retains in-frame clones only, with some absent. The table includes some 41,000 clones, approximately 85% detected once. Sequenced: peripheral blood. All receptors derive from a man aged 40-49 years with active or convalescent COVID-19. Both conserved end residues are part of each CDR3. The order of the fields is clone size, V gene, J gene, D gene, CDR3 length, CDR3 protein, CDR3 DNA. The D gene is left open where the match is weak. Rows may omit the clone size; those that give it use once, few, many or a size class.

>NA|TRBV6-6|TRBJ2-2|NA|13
CASSYSGVGELFF
TGTGCCAGCAGTTACTCAGGGGTCGGGGAGCTGTTTTTT
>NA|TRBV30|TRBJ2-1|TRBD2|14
CAWSVRLAGGEQFF
TGTGCCTGGAGTGTAAGGCTAGCGGGTGGTGAGCAGTTCTTC
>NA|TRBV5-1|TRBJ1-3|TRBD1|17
CASSLGTGSNSGNTIYF
TGCGCCAGCAGCTTGGGGACAGGATCGAACTCTGGAAACACCATATATTTT
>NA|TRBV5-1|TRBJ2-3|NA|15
CASSLTGHPTDTQYF
TGCGCCAGCAGCCTTACGGGACACCCCACAGATACGCAGTATTTT
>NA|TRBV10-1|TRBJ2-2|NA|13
CASSDPGPGELFF
TGCGCCAGCAGTGACCCTGGGCCCGGGGAGCTGTTTTTT
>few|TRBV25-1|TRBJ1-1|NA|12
CASRSGKLEAFF
TGTGCCAGCCGCTCGGGGAAACTTGAAGCTTTCTTT
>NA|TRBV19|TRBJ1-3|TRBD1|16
CASSTTGGGSGNTIYF
TGTGCCAGTAGTACAACAGGGGGCGGATCTGGAAACACCATATATTTT
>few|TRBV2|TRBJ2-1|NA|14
CASSEGKAANEQFF
TGTGCCAGCAGTGAAGGCAAAGCGGCAAATGAGCAGTTCTTC
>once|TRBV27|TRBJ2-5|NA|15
CASSPGGLVQETQYF
TGTGCCAGCTCCCCTGGGGGACTCGTCCAAGAGACCCAGTACTTC
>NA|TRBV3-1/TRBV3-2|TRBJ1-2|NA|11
CASSHAGGYTF
TGTGCCAGCAGTCATGCGGGTGGCTACACCTTC
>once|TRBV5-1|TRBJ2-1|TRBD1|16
CASSLATGGGYNEQFF
TGCGCCAGCAGCCTCGCGACAGGGGGAGGGTACAATGAGCAGTTCTTC
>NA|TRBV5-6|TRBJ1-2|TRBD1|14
CASSSQGSNYGYTF
TGTGCCAGCAGCTCACAGGGGAGTAACTATGGCTACACCTTC
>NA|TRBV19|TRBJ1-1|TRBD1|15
CASSKEGARRTEAFF
TGTGCCAGTAGTAAGGAGGGGGCGAGGAGGACTGAAGCTTTCTTT
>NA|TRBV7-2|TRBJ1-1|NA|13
CASSIRQGAEAFF
TGTGCCAGCAGCATACGCCAGGGTGCGGAAGCTTTCTTT
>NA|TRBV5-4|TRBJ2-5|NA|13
CASSGVGRETQYF
TGTGCCAGCAGCGGTGTTGGGAGAGAGACCCAGTACTTC
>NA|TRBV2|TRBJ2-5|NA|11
CASSDYETQYF
TGTGCCAGCAGTGACTATGAGACCCAGTACTTC
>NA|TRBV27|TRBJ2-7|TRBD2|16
CASSLLLAGGPYEQYF
TGTGCCAGCAGTTTATTACTAGCGGGAGGACCCTACGAGCAGTACTTC
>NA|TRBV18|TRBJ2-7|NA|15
CASSPYGPPVNEQYF
TGTGCCAGCTCACCCTATGGGCCCCCGGTTAACGAGCAGTACTTC
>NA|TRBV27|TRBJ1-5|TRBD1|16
CASSPRQGSSNQPQHF
TGTGCCAGCAGTCCTCGACAGGGATCTAGCAATCAGCCCCAGCATTTT
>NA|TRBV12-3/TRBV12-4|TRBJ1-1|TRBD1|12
CASSSTQGRAFF
TGTGCCAGCAGTTCAACACAGGGGCGAGCTTTCTTT
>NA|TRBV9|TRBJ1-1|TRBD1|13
CASSRDSDSKAFF
TGTGCCAGCAGCAGGGACAGTGATTCCAAAGCTTTCTTT
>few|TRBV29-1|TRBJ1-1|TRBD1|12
CSVDRGSTEAFF
TGCAGCGTTGACAGGGGGTCCACTGAAGCTTTCTTT
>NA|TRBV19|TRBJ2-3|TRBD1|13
CASSIDRGDTQYF
TGTGCCAGTAGTATTGACAGGGGAGATACGCAGTATTTT
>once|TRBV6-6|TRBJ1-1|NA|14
CASSYGEANTEAFF
TGTGCCAGCAGTTACGGGGAGGCGAACACTGAAGCTTTCTTT
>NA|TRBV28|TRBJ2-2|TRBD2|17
CASGTIAGGFNTGELFF
TGTGCCAGCGGTACAATAGCGGGGGGATTCAACACCGGGGAGCTGTTTTTT
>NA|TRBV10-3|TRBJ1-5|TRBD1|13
CAISAGQVGPQHF
TGTGCCATCAGTGCGGGACAGGTTGGGCCCCAGCATTTT
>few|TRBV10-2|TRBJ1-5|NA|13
CASSSGNGQPQHF
TGCGCCAGCTCTTCCGGGAACGGGCAGCCCCAGCATTTT
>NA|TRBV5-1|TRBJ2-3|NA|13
CASSPRDTDTQYF
TGCGCCAGCAGCCCACGAGACACAGATACGCAGTATTTT
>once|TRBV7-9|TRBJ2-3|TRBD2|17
CASSLTSGVTGTDTQYF
TGTGCCAGCAGCTTAACTAGCGGGGTTACGGGCACAGATACGCAGTATTTT
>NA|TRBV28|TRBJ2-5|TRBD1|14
CASSARGRGETQYF
TGTGCCAGCAGCGCCAGGGGGCGCGGGGAGACCCAGTACTTC
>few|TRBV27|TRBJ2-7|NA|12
CASSLLSGEQYF
TGTGCCAGCAGTTTATTGTCCGGTGAGCAGTACTTC
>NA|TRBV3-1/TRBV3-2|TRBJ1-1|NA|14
CASSRSSWNTEAFF
TGTGCCAGCAGCCGGAGCAGCTGGAACACTGAAGCTTTCTTT
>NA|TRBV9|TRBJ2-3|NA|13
CASSVRSGDTQYF
TGTGCCAGCAGCGTGAGAAGCGGGGATACGCAGTATTTT
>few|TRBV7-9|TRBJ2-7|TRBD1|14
CASSLDRGAHEQYF
TGTGCCAGCAGCCTGGACAGGGGGGCCCACGAGCAGTACTTC
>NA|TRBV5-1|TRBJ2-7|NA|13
CASREGSSYEQYF
TGCGCCAGCAGGGAGGGAAGCTCCTACGAGCAGTACTTC
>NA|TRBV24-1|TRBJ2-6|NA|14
CAISGGTGANVLTF
TGTGCCATCTCGGGGGGCACTGGGGCCAACGTCCTGACTTTC